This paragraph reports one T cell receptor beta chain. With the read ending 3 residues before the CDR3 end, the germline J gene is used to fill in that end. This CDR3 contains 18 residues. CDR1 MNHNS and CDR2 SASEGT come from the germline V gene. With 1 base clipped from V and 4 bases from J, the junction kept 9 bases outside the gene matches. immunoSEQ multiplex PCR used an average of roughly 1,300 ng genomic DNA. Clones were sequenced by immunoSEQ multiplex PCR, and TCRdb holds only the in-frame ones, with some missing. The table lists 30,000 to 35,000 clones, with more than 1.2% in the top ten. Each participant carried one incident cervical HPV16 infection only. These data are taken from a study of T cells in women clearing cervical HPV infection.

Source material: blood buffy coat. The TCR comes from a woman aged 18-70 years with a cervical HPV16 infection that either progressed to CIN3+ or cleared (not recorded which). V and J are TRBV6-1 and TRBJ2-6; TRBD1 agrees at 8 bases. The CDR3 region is CASSEGVRGRWGANVLTF. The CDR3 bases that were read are TGTGCCAGCAGTGAAGGGGTCAGGGGGCGGTGGGGGGCCAACGTC.